This T cell receptor beta chain was identified in a study of T cell repertoires in cytomegalovirus infection. This clonotype was seen many times. Looked up from germline, CDR1 is SGHVS and CDR2 is FQNEAQ. Between the trimmed V and J ends, which lost 5 bases and 2 bases, there was a span of 10 bases. The CDR3 extends over 13 amino acids. TCRdb re-analysed the reads in MiXCR, keeping a single row per CDR3 protein. The table has 150,000 to 200,000 distinct CDR3 sequences, over 13% seen once. The V gene is TRBV7-8, the J gene TRBJ2-7, with D uncertain. Sequenced input: PBMCs. The receptor was isolated from a human donor in good health (CMV status not recorded). Some clones in this sample may be carry-over from other donors' samples. CDR3 sequence reads: CASSDGVTYEQYF. The CDR3 bases are TGTGCCAGCAGCGATGGGGTAACCTACGAGCAGTACTTC.